The sequence of this TCR beta chain was determined in a study of T-cell reconstitution after alpha-beta-depleted transplantation in children. Study-level findings and limits: By about two months after transplant, alpha-beta T cells reportedly arose from several hundred graft clones that had expanded. T-cell counts and diversity at one year following transplant were attributed mainly to newly produced T cells. Some patients' high day-60 TCRbeta diversity was traced to surviving recipient T cells and thymic progenitors.

The library targeted TCRbeta and was prepared with unique molecular identifiers. From the PCR reads, TCRdb called clonotypes with MiXCR, one entry per CDR3 protein. The sample has fewer than 350,000 distinct CDR3 sequences; around 7.1% are singletons. A note on this clonotype: What it binds is unknown.

The germline gives CDR1 MNHNS, CDR2 SASEGT. The V gene end was trimmed by 6 bases and the J gene end by 3 bases; junction bases not matched to a gene: 10. The CDR3 is 16 amino acids. V usage is TRBV6-1 and J usage is TRBJ1-2, with 10 bases matching TRBD1. This receptor was taken from a female patient between 2 and 15 years old who had a stem cell transplant for Fanconi anemia, so the T cells may come from the graft donor. Source: peripheral blood, taken 360 days after TCRalphabeta/CD19-depleted stem cell transplant. In DNA, the CDR3 is TGTGCCAGCAGCCTGACAGGGGGCCACCTTTACTATGGCTACACCTTC. It encodes CASSLTGGHLYYGYTF.